This T cell receptor beta chain was retrieved from a study of T cells in Graves' hyperthyroidism and ophthalmopathy. General study findings and limits: In the analysis, a 13 V-J model separated ophthalmopathy from stable hyperthyroidism.

Authors of the study amplified TCR beta CDR3 regions from RNA transcripts. An initial round of RT-PCR targeting the TCR CDR3 relied on the HTBI primer set. TCRdb re-called the multiplex PCR reads through MiXCR, storing one row per CDR3 protein. The data show about 420,000 distinct CDR3 sequences, roughly an eighth seen once. With regard to this clonotype: Its matching antigen is unknown.

Diagnosis relied on clinical symptoms, serum thyroxine and TRAb, thyroid ultrasound and orbital computed tomography. Trimming took off 3 bases at V and 4 bases at J, with 10 bases between the two ends. CDR3 length equals 14 residues. CDR1 SGDLS and CDR2 YYNGEE come from the germline V gene. The chain is built from TRBV9 and TRBJ2-2; D gene unclear. This sequence was found in a woman in her late teens or twenties with Graves' hyperthyroidism. Sequencing was carried out using blood. As DNA, the CDR3 is TGTGCCAGCAGCGGTAGTAGGGTCACCGGGGAGCTGTTTTTT. Translated, it gives CASSGSRVTGELFF.